This entry lists 18 T cell receptor beta chains sequenced from one sample in a study of Graves' ophthalmopathy and Graves' hyperthyroidism. Using RNA transcripts, the TCR beta CDR3 regions were amplified. First-round RT-PCR used HTBI primers; second-round multiplex PCR followed. TCRdb recomputed calls from the multiplex PCR reads with MiXCR, one row per CDR3 protein. The sample lists 350,000 to 400,000 distinct CDR3 sequences, about 17% seen once, with roughly 1.5% in the top ten. The specimen sequenced was peripheral blood. The receptors originated from a woman younger than 30 with Graves' ophthalmopathy.

This clonotype was observed many times. J is TRBJ2-7 and V is TRBV7-9; no reliable D call. Germline CDR1 SEHNR, CDR2 FQNEAQ (reference sequence). Deletions cut 0 bases from V and 5 bases from J, with 17 bases between. The CDR3 totals 16 residues. CDR3 sequence: CASSLALQSIGDEQYF. Written as DNA, the CDR3 is TGTGCCAGCAGCTTAGCTCTCCAGTCCATTGGCGACGAGCAGTACTTC.

There are many counts of this clonotype. J is TRBJ2-7 and V is TRBV12-3 or TRBV12-4; a weak D match, TRBD1 (7 bases). Trimming removed 4 bases at V and 4 bases at J, with 14 bases between. The CDR3 totals 14 residues. CDR3 sequence (DNA): TGTGCCAGCAGTTCCCAGGGGGGCCGGTACGAGCAGTACTTC. Residues: CASSSQGGRYEQYF.

This clonotype was found many times. J is TRBJ1-6 and V is TRBV7-3; D gene ambiguous. The germline V gene has CDR1 SGHTA and CDR2 FQGTGA. This CDR3 has 14 amino acids. Trimming stripped 4 bases from V and 6 bases from J, with 10 bases between. The CDR3 sequence: CASSSGFSNSPLHF. The CDR3, as DNA: TGTGCCAGCAGCTCAGGTTTCAGTAATTCACCCCTCCACTTT.

In its sample, this clonotype was seen a few times. V and J are TRBV6-5 and TRBJ2-7; D possibly uses TRBD1 or TRBD2 (5 bases each). This CDR3 comprises 15 residues. Germline CDR1 MNHEY, CDR2 SVGAGI. The germline V and J ends were trimmed by 6 bases and 3 bases, with 18 bases remaining between them. The CDR3 DNA sequence: TGTGCCAGCAGCTATGCTCAAGGGGAGTACTACGAGCAGTACTTC. This encodes CASSYAQGEYYEQYF.

In its sample, this clonotype was seen many times. The rearrangement joins TRBV10-3 to TRBJ1-2, with D tentatively TRBD1 (5 bases). Trimming took 8 bases from V and 4 from J, leaving 17 bases between them. This CDR3 is 14 amino acids long. Germline CDR1 reads ENHRY; CDR2 reads SYGVKD. In DNA form, the CDR3 reads TGTGCCATCGGGGATTATGGGGGGACCTATGGCTACACCTTC. Translating it yields CAIGDYGGTYGYTF.

At least ten counts were recorded for this clonotype. The gene calls are TRBV28 and TRBJ2-7; 10 nucleotides align to TRBD2. The germline V gene has CDR1 MDHEN and CDR2 SYDVKM. The CDR3 covers 12 residues. The V and J ends lost 6 bases and 8 bases, in that order; junction bases with no gene match: 4. Here the CDR3 DNA reads TGTGCCAGCAGCCAACTAGCGGGGAAGCAGTACTTC. Its translation is CASSQLAGKQYF.

This clonotype has at least ten counts. This chain joins TRBV6-2 or TRBV6-3 and TRBJ1-1; D might be TRBD1 (5 bases). The germline V and J ends were trimmed by 6 bases and 10 bases, with 12 bases remaining between them. Germline V lookup: CDR1 MNHEY, CDR2 SVGEGT. The CDR3 runs 11 residues. CDR3 residues: CASRMQGSAFF. The DNA of the CDR3 is TGTGCCAGCAGAATGCAGGGATCAGCTTTCTTT.

The rearrangement joins TRBV28 to TRBJ2-7, with D hard to call. This CDR3 region has 11 residues. Germline V CDR1 and CDR2: MDHEN, SYDVKM. Trimming removed 5 bases at V and 7 bases at J, with 9 bases between. CDR3: CASSTQMEQYF. Here the CDR3 DNA reads TGTGCCAGCAGTACCCAGATGGAGCAGTACTTC.

This clonotype was counted ten times or more. The chain has TRBV7-2 and TRBJ1-2, with a weak D call TRBD1 (5 bases). Germline CDR1 and CDR2: SGHTA and FQGNSA. The CDR3 extends over 12 amino acids. The germline V and J ends were trimmed by 5 bases and 4 bases, with 8 bases remaining between them. CDR3 nucleotides: TGTGCCAGCAGCGACGACAGCTATGGCTACACCTTC. Its translation is CASSDDSYGYTF.

This clonotype was seen a handful of times. The chain couples TRBV19 to TRBJ1-1, with D possibly being TRBD1 (5 bases). Germline V gives CDR1 LNHDA, CDR2 SQIVND (reference sequence). Trimming cost V 2 bases and J 2 bases, with 15 bases left between them. The CDR3 covers 16 residues. CDR3 nucleotide sequence: TGTGCCAGTAGTATATTCCCCGGGGGGGGAAACACTGAAGCTTTCTTT. It is translated as CASSIFPGGGNTEAFF.

This clonotype was seen at least ten times. CDR3 in amino acids: CATSSFRGMSQPQHF. CDR3 in DNA: TGTGCCACCAGCAGCTTCAGGGGAATGTCACAGCCCCAGCATTTT. The rearrangement links TRBV15 to TRBJ1-5; possibly TRBD1 for D (6 bases). With 3 bases removed from V and 7 bases from J, the gap between germline ends came to 16 bases. The CDR3 runs to 15 residues. Germline V gene lookup returns CDR1 LNHNV and CDR2 YYDKDF (reference sequence).

At least ten counts were recorded for this clonotype. The chain is built from TRBV2 and TRBJ2-5; D ambiguous. The ends were cut back, 4 bases at V and 0 bases at J, with 9 bases in the middle. The CDR3 spans 14 residues. Germline V gene data show CDR1 as SNHLY and CDR2 as FYNNEI. The CDR3 here is CASSATMYQETQYF. The CDR3 DNA follows: TGTGCCAGCAGTGCCACAATGTACCAAGAGACCCAGTACTTC. The full variable domain, its missing parts supplied by reference TRBV2 and TRBJ2-5, is EPEVTQTPSHQVTQMGQEVILRCVPISNHLYFYWYRQILGQKVEFLVSFYNNEISEKSEIFDDQFSVERPDGSNFTLKIRSTKLEDSAMYFCASSATMYQETQYFGPGTRLLVL.

In its sample, this clonotype was seen many times. This sequence joins TRBV12-3 or TRBV12-4 and TRBJ1-5; no reliable D call. The V end was cut by 3 bases, the J end by 6 bases, with 6 bases between. There are 12 residues in the CDR3. DNA of the CDR3: TGTGCCAGCAGTTTTAGTAGTCAGCCCCAGCATTTT. As protein: CASSFSSQPQHF.

This clonotype was counted many times. The chain couples TRBV7-2 to TRBJ1-2, with D unresolved. CDR3 length: 12 residues. With 5 bases removed from V and 8 bases from J, the gap between germline ends came to 12 bases. Germline V gives CDR1 SGHTA, CDR2 FQGNSA. CDR3 nucleotide sequence: TGTGCCAGCAGCCTCTCGAGGGAAGGCTACACCTTC. It translates to CASSLSREGYTF.

Ten or more counts support this clonotype. V usage is TRBV5-1 and J usage is TRBJ1-2, with no clear D. V was trimmed by 4 bases and J by 0 bases, leaving 10 bases between them. The CDR3 has 14 residues. In germline, CDR1 is SGHRS, CDR2 YFSETQ. The CDR3 sequence: CASSPPTTNYGYTF. CDR3 nucleotides: TGCGCCAGCAGCCCCCCGACAACTAACTATGGCTACACCTTC.

This clonotype was recorded many times. The V and J genes are TRBV6-2 or TRBV6-3 and TRBJ1-1, with D perhaps TRBD1 (6 bases). V lost 1 base, J lost 1 base, and 22 bases lay in between. The V gene's germline CDR1 is MNHEY and CDR2 SVGEGT. This CDR3 has 19 amino acids. The CDR3 sequence is CASSYLGFGTQNPNTEAFF. CDR3 nucleotides: TGTGCCAGCAGTTACTTGGGGTTTGGGACACAGAACCCGAACACTGAAGCTTTCTTT.

This clonotype was seen ten or more times. This sequence joins TRBV4-1 and TRBJ2-2, with TRBD2 as a possible D gene (8 bases). Trimming stripped 5 bases from V and 6 bases from J, with 31 bases between. Germline-derived CDR1 and CDR2 are MGHRA and YSYEKL. CDR3 length equals 20 residues. CDR3 region: CASSRGWGQIEREYAGELFF. Written as DNA, the CDR3 is TGCGCCAGCAGCAGAGGATGGGGACAGATCGAGCGGGAGTACGCCGGGGAGCTGTTTTTT.

This clonotype was recorded at least ten times. The rearrangement uses TRBV12-3 or TRBV12-4 and TRBJ2-7, with 9 nucleotides matching TRBD1. Germline trimming cut 0 bases from V and 5 bases from J; bases unmatched to any gene: 5. The CDR3 consists of 15 residues. The CDR3 loop is CASSLALGTGNEQYF. The CDR3 coding sequence is TGTGCCAGCAGTTTAGCGCTCGGGACAGGGAACGAGCAGTACTTC.